This T cell receptor (beta chain) was profiled in a study of blood T cell repertoires in COVID-19. CDR1 GTSNPN and CDR2 SVGIG come from the germline V gene (reference sequence). Trimming pared 2 bases from V and 4 bases from J, leaving 18 bases between. The CDR3 has 16 residues. Adults between roughly 18 and 95 years of age took part from more than 20 US areas. Cohort allocation depended upon clinical history that participants reported. Symptom resolution, clearance, or two negative PCRs marked the recovered donors of Cohort 3. In the original processing: Reference gene primers were amplified, and this amplification served to estimate nucleated cell counts. Repertoires were generated with immunoSEQ multiplex PCR, while TCRdb's copy carries only in-frame clones and drops some. V, J and clone size are taken as reported in that table, and D and trimming were inferred from the DNA itself. The sample has around 500,000 clones, approximately 90% seen once.

The source is a woman between 40 and 55 years old who had recovered from COVID-19. Sequencing used PBMCs or T cells enriched from blood (not recorded which). The rearrangement uses TRBV30 and TRBJ1-5; D not resolved. DNA for the CDR3: TGTGCCTGGAGTACGGGGAGCCCTCTATCAAATCAGCCCCAGCATTTT. Translating it yields CAWSTGSPLSNQPQHF.